This TCR beta chain appears in the sequencing data of a study of T-cell memory formation after mild COVID-19. Background on the study: Largely, TCR clusters stayed within a single donor.

Trimming removed 5 bases from V and 4 bases from J; junction bases left unmatched: 7. CDR3 size: 15 residues. Germline CDR1 and CDR2: SGHTA and FQGNSA. MiXCR, applied by TCRdb to the 5' RACE reads, yields one record per CDR3 protein. The sample carries under 650,000 distinct CDR3 sequences, under 20% recorded once. Regarding this clonotype: Its matching antigen is unknown.

Overall study results and limits: CD4+ contracting clones were mainly CM and EM; CD8+ ones, EMRA. CD4+ bias marked clones expanding day 15 to 37, unlike balanced contracting clones. Some SARS-CoV-2-responding clones were already detected in memory before infection.

The chain is built from TRBV7-2 and TRBJ2-1; 8 nucleotides align to TRBD1. This TCR was sampled from an adult woman who had mild COVID-19 (a few samples of this study predate the infection). Cell type and time point are not known. Input material: PBMCs or a T cell subset sorted from them (not recorded which). CDR3 protein: CASSPGQGRYNEQFF. The CDR3 DNA sequence: TGTGCCAGCAGCCCCGGACAGGGCAGATACAATGAGCAGTTCTTC.